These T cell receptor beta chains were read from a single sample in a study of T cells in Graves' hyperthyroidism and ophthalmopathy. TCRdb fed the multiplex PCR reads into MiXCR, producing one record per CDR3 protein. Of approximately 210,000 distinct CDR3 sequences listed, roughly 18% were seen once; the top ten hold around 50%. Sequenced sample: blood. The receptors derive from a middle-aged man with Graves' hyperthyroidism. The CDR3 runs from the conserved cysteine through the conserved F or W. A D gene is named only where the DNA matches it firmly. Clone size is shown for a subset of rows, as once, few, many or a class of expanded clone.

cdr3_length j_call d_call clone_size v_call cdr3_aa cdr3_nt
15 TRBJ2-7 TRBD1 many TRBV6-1 CASSFARDRGYEQYF TGTGCCAGCAGTTTCGCCAGGGACAGGGGCTACGAGCAGTACTTC
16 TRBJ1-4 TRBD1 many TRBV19 CASSLGQGTSSEKLFF TGTGCCAGTAGTCTCGGACAGGGGACCTCAAGTGAAAAACTGTTTTTT
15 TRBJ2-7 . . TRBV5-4 CASSPGGRGSYEQYF TGTGCCAGCAGCCCTGGCGGAAGGGGCTCCTACGAGCAGTACTTC
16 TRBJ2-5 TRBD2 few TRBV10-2 CASSETSGRARETQYF TGCGCCAGCAGTGAGACTAGCGGGAGGGCACGGGAGACCCAGTACTTC
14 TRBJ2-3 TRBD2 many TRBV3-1 CASSQRGRPDTQYF TGTGCCAGCAGCCAGCGGGGGAGGCCAGATACGCAGTATTTT
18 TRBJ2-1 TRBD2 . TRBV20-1 CSARDHRTSGRGLHEQFF TGCAGTGCTAGAGATCATAGGACTAGCGGGAGGGGTTTGCATGAGCAGTTCTTC
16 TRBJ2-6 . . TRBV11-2 CASSRLRDSGANVLTF TGTGCCAGCAGCCGATTGCGGGACTCTGGGGCCAACGTCCTGACTTTC
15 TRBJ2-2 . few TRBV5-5 CASSLGPLGTGELFF TGTGCCAGCAGCTTGGGGCCTCTGGGGACCGGGGAGCTGTTTTTT
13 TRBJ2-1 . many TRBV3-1 CASSRLRLDEQFF TGTGCCAGCAGCCGGCTAAGGTTGGATGAGCAGTTCTTC
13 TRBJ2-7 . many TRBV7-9 CAAGGTFSYEQYF TGTGCCGCGGGCGGGACGTTCTCCTACGAGCAGTACTTC
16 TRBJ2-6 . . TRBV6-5 CASSYSPGAGANVLTF TGTGCCAGCAGTTACTCCCCCGGGGCTGGGGCCAACGTCCTGACTTTC
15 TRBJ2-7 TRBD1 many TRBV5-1 CASSPGQGNPYEQYF TGCGCCAGCAGCCCCGGACAGGGCAACCCCTACGAGCAGTACTTC
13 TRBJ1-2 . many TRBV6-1 CASSPRGSYGYTF TGTGCCAGCAGTCCCCGAGGGTCCTATGGCTACACCTTC
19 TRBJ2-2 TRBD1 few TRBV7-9 CASSLQLAWRGGGTGELFF TGTGCCAGCAGCCTCCAGCTGGCCTGGCGAGGGGGCGGGACCGGGGAGCTGTTTTTT
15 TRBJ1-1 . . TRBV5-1 CASSNRDTGMTEAFF TGCGCCAGCAGCAACCGGGACACAGGAATGACTGAAGCTTTCTTT
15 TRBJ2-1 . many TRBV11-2 CASSSRLVRYNEQFF TGTGCCAGCAGCTCCCGACTAGTCCGATACAATGAGCAGTTCTTC
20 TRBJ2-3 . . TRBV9 CASSVGQAPGAGGRTDTQYF TGTGCCAGCAGCGTGGGACAGGCCCCGGGGGCGGGAGGCCGCACAGATACGCAGTATTTT
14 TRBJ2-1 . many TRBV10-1 CASSVGTLYNEQFF TGCGCCAGCAGTGTGGGGACCCTCTACAATGAGCAGTTCTTC
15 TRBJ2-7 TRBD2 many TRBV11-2 CASSSGTSRPYEQYF TGTGCCAGCAGCTCGGGGACTAGCCGACCCTACGAGCAGTACTTC
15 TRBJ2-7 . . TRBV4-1 CASSQDKAVSDEQYF TGCGCCAGCAGCCAAGATAAAGCGGTTTCGGACGAGCAGTACTTC
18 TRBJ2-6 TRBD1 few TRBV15 CATSRDEGALSGANVLTF TGTGCCACCAGCAGAGATGAGGGGGCCCTCTCTGGGGCCAACGTCCTGACTTTC
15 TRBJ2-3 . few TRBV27 CASSPGGGKSDTQYF TGTGCCAGCAGTCCCGGAGGCGGGAAATCAGATACGCAGTATTTT
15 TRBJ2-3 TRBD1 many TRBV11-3 CASSLRTGTADTQYF TGTGCCAGCAGCTTAAGGACAGGGACGGCAGATACGCAGTATTTT
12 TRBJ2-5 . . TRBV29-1 CSVETGFETQYF TGCAGCGTTGAAACTGGTTTTGAGACCCAGTACTTC
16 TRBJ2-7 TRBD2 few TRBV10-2 CASSESLTSGSYKQYF TGCGCCAGCAGTGAGTCCTTGACTAGCGGGAGTTACAAGCAGTACTTC
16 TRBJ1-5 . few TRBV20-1 CSARAPWGVRRQPQHF TGCAGTGCTAGAGCCCCTTGGGGGGTGAGGCGACAGCCCCAGCATTTT
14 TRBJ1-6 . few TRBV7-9 CASSTGLTNSPLHF TGTGCCAGCAGCACAGGACTGACGAATTCACCCCTCCACTTT
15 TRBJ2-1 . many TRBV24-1 CATSPGRSSYNEQFF TGTGCCACCAGTCCGGGACGGAGCTCCTACAATGAGCAGTTCTTC
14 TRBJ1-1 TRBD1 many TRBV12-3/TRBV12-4 CASSRTGANTEAFF TGTGCCAGCAGTCGAACAGGGGCGAACACTGAAGCTTTCTTT
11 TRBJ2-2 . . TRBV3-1 CASARAGELFF TGTGCCAGCGCAAGGGCCGGGGAGCTGTTTTTT
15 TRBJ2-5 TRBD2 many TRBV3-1 CASSRSGGGAETQYF TGTGCCAGCAGCCGGAGTGGGGGGGGAGCGGAGACCCAGTACTTC
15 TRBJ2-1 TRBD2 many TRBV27 CASSFGGGSPNEQFF TGTGCCAGCAGTTTTGGCGGCGGGAGTCCCAATGAGCAGTTCTTC
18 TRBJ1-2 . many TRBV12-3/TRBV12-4 CASSFRGGLNTRQGGYTF TGTGCCAGCAGTTTTAGGGGAGGGTTAAACACCCGCCAGGGGGGCTACACCTTC
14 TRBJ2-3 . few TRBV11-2 CASSSPGAGDTQYF TGTGCCAGCAGCTCCCCGGGGGCAGGGGATACGCAGTATTTT
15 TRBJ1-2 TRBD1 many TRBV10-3 CAISDMDRDNYGYTF TGTGCCATCAGTGACATGGACAGGGACAACTATGGCTACACCTTC
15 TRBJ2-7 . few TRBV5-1 CASSWEPGTLREQYF TGCGCCAGCAGCTGGGAACCCGGGACATTGAGAGAGCAGTACTTC
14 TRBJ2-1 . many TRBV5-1 CASTGGLTYNEQFF TGCGCCAGCACGGGCGGTCTAACCTACAATGAGCAGTTCTTC
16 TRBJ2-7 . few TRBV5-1 CASSLGGGGAAREQYF TGCGCCAGCAGCTTGGGCGGAGGGGGCGCGGCACGAGAGCAGTACTTC
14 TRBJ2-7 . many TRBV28 CASRSSGVRYEQYF TGTGCCAGCAGATCCTCGGGCGTTAGGTACGAGCAGTACTTC
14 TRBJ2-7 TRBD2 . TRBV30 CAWSHGGGLNEQYF TGTGCCTGGAGTCATGGGGGAGGGCTCAACGAGCAGTACTTC
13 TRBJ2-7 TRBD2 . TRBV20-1 CSGSVAGVREQYF TGCAGTGGGAGTGTAGCGGGAGTTAGAGAGCAGTACTTC
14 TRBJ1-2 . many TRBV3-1 CASSQGRTVYGYTF TGTGCCAGCAGCCAAGGTCGGACAGTTTATGGCTACACCTTC
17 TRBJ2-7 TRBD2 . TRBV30 CAWSVRYTSGISYEQYF TGTGCCTGGAGTGTCAGATACACTAGCGGCATCTCCTACGAGCAGTACTTC
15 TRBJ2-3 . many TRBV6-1 CASSEQPSSTDTQYF TGTGCCAGCAGTGAACAACCATCTAGCACAGATACGCAGTATTTT
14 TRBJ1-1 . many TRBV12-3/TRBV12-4 CASSLQGMTTEAFF TGTGCCAGCAGTTTACAGGGGATGACAACTGAAGCTTTCTTT
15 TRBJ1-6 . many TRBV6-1 CASSTQGTSNSPLHF TGTGCCAGCAGTACCCAAGGGACCAGTAATTCACCCCTCCACTTT
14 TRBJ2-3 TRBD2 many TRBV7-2 CASSLGLAGQTQYF TGTGCCAGCAGCCTCGGACTAGCGGGACAAACGCAGTATTTT
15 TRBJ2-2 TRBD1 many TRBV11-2 CASSPRDRNTGELFF TGTGCCAGCAGCCCCCGGGACAGGAACACCGGGGAGCTGTTTTTT
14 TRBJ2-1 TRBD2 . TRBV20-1 CSARGGRGYNEQFF TGCAGTGCTAGAGGGGGGAGGGGATACAATGAGCAGTTCTTC
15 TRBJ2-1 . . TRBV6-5 CASSYHRLGGNEQFF TGTGCCAGCAGTTACCATCGACTAGGCGGGAATGAGCAGTTCTTC
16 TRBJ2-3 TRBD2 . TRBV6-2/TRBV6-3 CASGLGGSGRENTQYF TGTGCCAGCGGACTAGGCGGGAGCGGGAGGGAAAATACGCAGTATTTT
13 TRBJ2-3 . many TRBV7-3 CASSPRTPDTQYF TGTGCCAGCAGCCCGCGGACTCCTGATACGCAGTATTTT
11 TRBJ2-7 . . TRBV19 CASRDTYEQYF TGTGCCAGTCGGGACACCTACGAGCAGTACTTC
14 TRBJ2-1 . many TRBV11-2 CASSGRLVLNEQFF TGTGCCAGCAGCGGGCGACTAGTGCTCAATGAGCAGTTCTTC
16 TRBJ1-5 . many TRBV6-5 CASSYSLWGGNQPQHF TGTGCCAGCAGTTACTCGCTCTGGGGAGGCAATCAGCCCCAGCATTTT
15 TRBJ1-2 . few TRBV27 CASSLVGGGDYGYTF TGTGCCAGCAGTTTAGTAGGTGGGGGAGACTATGGCTACACCTTC
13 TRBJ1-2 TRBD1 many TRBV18 CASSPDRDFGYTF TGTGCCAGCTCACCTGACAGGGATTTTGGCTACACCTTC
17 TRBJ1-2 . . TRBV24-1 CATHSGGKAGLQYGYTF TGTGCCACCCACAGCGGGGGCAAGGCCGGACTACAGTATGGCTACACCTTC
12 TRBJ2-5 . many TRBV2 CASSPEIGTQYF TGTGCCAGCAGTCCCGAAATTGGGACCCAGTACTTC